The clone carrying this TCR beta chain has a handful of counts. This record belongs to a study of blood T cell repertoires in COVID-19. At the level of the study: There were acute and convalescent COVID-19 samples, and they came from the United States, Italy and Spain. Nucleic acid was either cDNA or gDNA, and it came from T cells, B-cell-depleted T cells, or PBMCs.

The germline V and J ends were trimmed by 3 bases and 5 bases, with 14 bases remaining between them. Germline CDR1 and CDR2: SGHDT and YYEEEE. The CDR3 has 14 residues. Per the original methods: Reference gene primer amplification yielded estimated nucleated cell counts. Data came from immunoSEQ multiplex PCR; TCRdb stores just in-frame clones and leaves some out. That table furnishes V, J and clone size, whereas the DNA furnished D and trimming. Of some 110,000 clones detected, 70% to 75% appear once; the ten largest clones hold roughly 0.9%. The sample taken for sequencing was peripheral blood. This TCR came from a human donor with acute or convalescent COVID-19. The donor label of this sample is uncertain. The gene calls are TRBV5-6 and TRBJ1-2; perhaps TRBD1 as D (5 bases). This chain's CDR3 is CASSSRGSGYGYTF. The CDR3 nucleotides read TGTGCCAGCAGCTCAAGGGGTTCAGGGTATGGCTACACCTTC.